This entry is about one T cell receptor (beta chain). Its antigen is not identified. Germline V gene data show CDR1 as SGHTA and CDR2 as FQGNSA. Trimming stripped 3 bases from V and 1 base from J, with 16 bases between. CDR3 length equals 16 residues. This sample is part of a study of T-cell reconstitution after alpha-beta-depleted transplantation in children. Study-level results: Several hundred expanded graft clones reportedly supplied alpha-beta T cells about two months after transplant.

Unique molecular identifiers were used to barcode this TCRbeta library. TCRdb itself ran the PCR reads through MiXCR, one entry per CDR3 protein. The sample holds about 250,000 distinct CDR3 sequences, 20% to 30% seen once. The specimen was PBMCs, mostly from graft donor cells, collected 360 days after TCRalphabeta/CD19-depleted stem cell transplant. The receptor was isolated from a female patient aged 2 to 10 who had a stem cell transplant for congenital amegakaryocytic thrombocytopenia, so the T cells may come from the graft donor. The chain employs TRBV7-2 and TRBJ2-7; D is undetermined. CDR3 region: CASSFRWSRVSYEQYF. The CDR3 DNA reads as TGTGCCAGCAGCTTTCGTTGGAGCCGAGTGTCCTACGAGCAGTACTTC. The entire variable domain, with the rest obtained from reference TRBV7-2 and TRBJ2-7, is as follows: GAGVSQSPSNKVTEKGKDVELRCDPISGHTALYWYRQSLGQGLEFLIYFQGNSAPDKSGLPSDRFSAERTGGSVSTLTIQRTQQEDSAVYLCASSFRWSRVSYEQYFGPGTRLTVT.